These 20 T cell receptor beta chains were all obtained from the same sample, sequenced in a study of regulatory T cells in long-lasting Graves disease. Time point meaning: newly diagnosed GD, antithyroid drugs for less than 3 months. RNA isolated from PBMCs was used to make the TCR library. Building the TCR beta libraries relied on iRepertoire HTBI primers, and CDR3 regions underwent Arm-PCR. TCRdb reanalysed the multiplex PCR reads using MiXCR and keeps one entry per CDR3 protein. Here the sample spans around 460,000 distinct CDR3 sequences, about 14% being singletons. This sample also belongs to another study, concerning T cells in Graves' hyperthyroidism and ophthalmopathy.

The sample consisted of peripheral blood mononuclear cells (PBMCs), taken at new diagnosis, from a patient treated with antithyroid drugs. The receptors here all came from a woman aged 45-65 years with Graves disease.

The chain employs TRBV5-6 and TRBJ2-1; D possibly matches TRBD1 or TRBD2 (5 bases each). Germline V gene sequence: CDR1 SGHDT, CDR2 YYEEEE. This CDR3 spans 18 amino acids. Trimming took 4 bases from V and 0 from J, leaving 20 bases between them. CDR3 nucleotides: TGTGCCAGCAGCCCGGGACCGAAAGATCCTAGCTCCTACAATGAGCAGTTCTTC. This encodes CASSPGPKDPSSYNEQFF.

This clonotype was recorded at least ten times. The rearrangement joins TRBV28 to TRBJ2-1; no reliable D call. Germline lookup yields CDR1 MDHEN and CDR2 SYDVKM. CDR3 length equals 14 residues. V lost 4 bases to trimming and J lost 2 bases, with 9 bases between them. The CDR3 loop is CASSSSAPYNEQFF. CDR3 DNA sequence: TGTGCCAGCAGTTCCTCCGCCCCCTACAATGAGCAGTTCTTC.

This clonotype has a handful of counts. The chain is built from TRBV9 and TRBJ2-6; possibly TRBD1 for D (5 bases). Trimming stripped 2 bases from V and 0 bases from J, with 9 bases between. Germline V CDR1 and CDR2: SGDLS, YYNGEE. The CDR3 length is 16 residues. The CDR3 DNA is TGTGCCAGCAGCGTGACAGTTAGCTCTGGGGCCAACGTCCTGACTTTC. Residues: CASSVTVSSGANVLTF.

Only a few counts were recorded for this clonotype. No DNA is shown, since the ends of the CDR3 on it are uncertain; the CDR3 is the one TCRdb lists. V is TRBV7-9 and J is TRBJ1-4; the table assigns TRBD1, which was not confirmed against the DNA. Germline values: CDR1 SEHNR, CDR2 FQNEAQ (reference sequence). The CDR3 is made up of 14 amino acids, end residues included. The CDR3 region is CASSSGQANEKLFF.

This clonotype was found many times. The CDR3 sequence: CASSVDRSVWAGNSYEQYF. The CDR3, as DNA: TGTGCCAGCAGTGTAGACCGGAGTGTTTGGGCCGGGAACTCCTACGAGCAGTACTTC. The rearrangement uses TRBV2 and TRBJ2-7, with D maybe TRBD2 (5 bases). Germline CDR1 SNHLY, CDR2 FYNNEI. The CDR3 extends over 19 amino acids. V was clipped by 4 bases and J by 0 bases, with 25 bases between them.

Notes on this clonotype: This could be a read error, since a much larger clone is one nucleotide away. This chain joins TRBV11-2 and TRBJ2-3; 7 bases map to TRBD2. The CDR3 contains 14 residues. Germline CDR1 is SGHAT and CDR2 is FQNNGV. The CDR3 here is CASSLTSFTDRQYF. The CDR3 nucleotides are TGTGCCAGCAGCTTGACTAGCTTCACAGATAGGCAGTATTTT. Supplemented by reference TRBV11-2 and TRBJ2-3, the full variable domain reads EAGVAQSPRYKIIEKRQSVAFWCNPISGHATLYWYQQILGQGPKLLIQFQNNGVVDDSQLPKDRFSAERLKGVDSTLKIQPAKLEDSAVYLCASSLTSFTDRQYFGPGTRLTVL.

This clonotype was detected many times. The V call is TRBV12-3 or TRBV12-4, the J call TRBJ2-7; 7 bases agree with TRBD2. The V segment lost 3 bases and the J segment 4 bases; nucleotides outside the gene matches: 6. This CDR3 region has 14 residues. The CDR3 loop reads CASSFSGAGYEQYF. Here the CDR3 DNA reads TGTGCCAGCAGTTTTTCGGGAGCGGGATACGAGCAGTACTTC.

This clonotype showed up many times. The chain employs TRBV24-1 and TRBJ2-2, with TRBD2 matching over 7 bases. Germline trimming cut 4 bases from V and 1 base from J; bases unmatched to any gene: 8. The CDR3 covers 17 residues. The germline V gene has CDR1 KGHDR and CDR2 SFDVKD. This chain's CDR3 is CATSEAGIAGNTGELFF. The CDR3 nucleotides are TGTGCCACCAGTGAAGCGGGGATAGCGGGGAACACCGGGGAGCTGTTTTTT.

In its sample, this clonotype was seen many times. V and J are TRBV5-1 and TRBJ2-1; weak D call: TRBD1 (5 bases). The CDR3 spans 16 residues. From germline, CDR1 is SGHRS and CDR2 YFSETQ. V lost 0 bases and J lost 0, with 10 bases in between. CDR3 residues: CASSLAGKSSYNEQFF. The CDR3 bases are TGCGCCAGCAGCTTGGCAGGGAAGAGCTCCTACAATGAGCAGTTCTTC. Supplemented by reference TRBV5-1 and TRBJ2-1, the full variable domain reads KAGVTQTPRYLIKTRGQQVTLSCSPISGHRSVSWYQQTPGQGLQFLFEYFSETQRNKGNFPGRFSGRQFSNSRSEMNVSTLELGDSALYLCASSLAGKSSYNEQFFGPGTRLTVL.

This clonotype was found a few times. The V gene is TRBV10-1, the J gene TRBJ2-7; D perhaps matches TRBD2 (5 bases). The CDR3 sequence is 11 residues long. The germline CDR1 and CDR2 sequences are WNHNN and SYGVQD (reference sequence). Trimming removed 10 bases from V and 9 bases from J, with 16 bases in between. The CDR3 protein is CATPSTGVQYF. The CDR3 nucleotides are TGCGCCACCCCTAGCACTGGGGTGCAGTACTTC.

This clonotype was seen just once. This may arise from a read error, as a much more abundant clone is one base away. The CDR3 bases are TGTGCCGTCAAACCAGACAGGGGGAGTCATCAGCCCCAGCATTTT. Its translation is CAVKPDRGSHQPQHF. This chain connects TRBV10-3 to TRBJ1-5, with TRBD1 matching 9 bases. The V gene's germline CDR1 is ENHRY and CDR2 SYGVKD. The length of the CDR3 is 15 residues. Losses at the gene ends were 11 bases for V and 5 bases for J; bases not matched to a gene: 13.

This clonotype was found many times. This rearrangement joins TRBV20-1 to TRBJ2-1, with TRBD2 matching over 16 bases. Germline assignment: CDR1 DFQATT and CDR2 SNEGSKA (reference sequence). After removal of 6 bases from V and 3 bases from J, the junction contained 8 bases not matched to a gene. This CDR3 comprises 17 residues. CDR3 sequence reads: CSATGTSGRGRYNEQFF. The DNA for the CDR3 is TGCAGTGCGACCGGGACTAGCGGGAGGGGACGCTACAATGAGCAGTTCTTC.

This clonotype was found a few times. The chain joins TRBV3-1 to TRBJ2-7, with TRBD1 identical over 10 bases. The germline V gene encodes CDR1 LGHDT and CDR2 YNNKEL (reference sequence). The J segment lost 3 bases and the V segment lost 3 bases, leaving 5 bases of the junction unmatched. The CDR3 length is 15 residues. CDR3 in DNA: TGTGCCAGCAGCCACGGGACAGGGGTAGGCTACGAGCAGTACTTC. It is translated as CASSHGTGVGYEQYF.

CDR3 region: CASSLEGMPGALGGYTF. The CDR3 DNA follows: TGTGCCAGCAGCTTAGAAGGTATGCCAGGGGCGCTTGGCGGCTACACCTTC. V is TRBV7-2 and J is TRBJ1-2, with a possible D match to TRBD1 (6 bases). The V and J ends lost 1 base and 8 bases respectively, with 23 bases between them. The CDR3 extends over 17 amino acids. Germline V gives CDR1 SGHTA, CDR2 FQGNSA.

The chain links TRBV9 to TRBJ1-2, with a weak D call TRBD1 (6 bases). Looked up from germline, CDR1 is SGDLS and CDR2 is YYNGEE. Trimming took off 2 bases at V and 2 bases at J, with 13 bases between the two ends. The CDR3 consists of 15 residues. The CDR3 loop is CASSVGPGQNYGYTF. CDR3 nucleotide sequence: TGTGCCAGCAGCGTTGGACCGGGACAAAACTATGGCTACACCTTC.

This clonotype was counted many times. This chain uses TRBV28 with TRBJ2-1, with D hard to call. The CDR3 runs 16 residues. Deletions cut 2 bases from V and 3 bases from J, with 14 bases between. Germline V CDR1 and CDR2: MDHEN, SYDVKM. CDR3 sequence reads: CASSLTFPWSYNEQFF. The CDR3 bases are TGTGCCAGCAGTTTAACTTTTCCGTGGAGCTACAATGAGCAGTTCTTC.

About this clonotype: A far larger clone differs by one base, so this is likely a read error. The chain employs TRBV7-3 and TRBJ1-1; no definite D call. Trimming took 5 bases from V and 1 from J, leaving 14 bases between them. The CDR3 spans 15 residues. CDR1 and CDR2 (germline): SGHTA, FQGTGA. This CDR3 is CASSLPLSANTEAFF. CDR3 nucleotide sequence: TGTGCCAGCAGCCTCCCCCTGAGTGCGAACACTGAAGCTTTCTTT.

The chain recombines TRBV7-9 with TRBJ2-3; no definite D call. Germline V lookup: CDR1 SEHNR, CDR2 FQNEAQ (reference sequence). Trimming took off 5 bases at V and 1 base at J, with 10 bases between the two ends. The CDR3 spans 14 residues. CDR3 DNA sequence: TGTGCCAGCAGCACCATTCAAGGCACAGATACGCAGTATTTT. This gives the protein CASSTIQGTDTQYF.

Details on this clonotype: A far larger clone is one nucleotide away, so this likely arose from a read error. The CDR3 does not end in the conserved phenylalanine or tryptophan, so this is likely a read error. The chain uses TRBV7-8 and TRBJ2-5; TRBD2 might be the D (6 bases). The closer fit of TRBJ2-1 to the DNA end suggests the J call may be wrong. CDR1 SGHVS and CDR2 FQNEAQ come from the germline V gene. The CDR3 extends over 18 amino acids. The CDR3 coding sequence is TGTGCCAGCAGCTTAGCGCAGTTTGGGGGAGCGGGTCGGAATGAGCAGTTCCTC. Translating gives CASSLAQFGGAGRNEQFL.

This clonotype turned up a few times. V is TRBV12-3 or TRBV12-4 and J is TRBJ2-3; the match to TRBD2 covers 8 bases. CDR3 length: 14 residues. Trimming at V came to 7 bases and at J to 1 base, leaving 4 bases not matched to a gene. CDR3 DNA sequence: TGTGCCAGCACCCTTAGCGGGGGCACAGATACGCAGTATTTT. It encodes CASTLSGGTDTQYF.